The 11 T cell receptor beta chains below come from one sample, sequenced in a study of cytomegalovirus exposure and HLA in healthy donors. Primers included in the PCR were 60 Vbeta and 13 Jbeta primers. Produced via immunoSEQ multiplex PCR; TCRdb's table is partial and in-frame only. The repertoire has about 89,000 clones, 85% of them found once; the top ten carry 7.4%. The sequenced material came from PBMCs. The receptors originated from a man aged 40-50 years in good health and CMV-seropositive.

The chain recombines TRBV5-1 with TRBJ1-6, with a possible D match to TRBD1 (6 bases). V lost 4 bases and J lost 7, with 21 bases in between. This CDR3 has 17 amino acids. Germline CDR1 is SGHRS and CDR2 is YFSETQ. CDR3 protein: CASSPQRQGRKNSPLHF. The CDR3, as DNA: TGCGCCAGCAGCCCTCAGCGCCAGGGGAGAAAAAATTCACCCCTCCACTTT.

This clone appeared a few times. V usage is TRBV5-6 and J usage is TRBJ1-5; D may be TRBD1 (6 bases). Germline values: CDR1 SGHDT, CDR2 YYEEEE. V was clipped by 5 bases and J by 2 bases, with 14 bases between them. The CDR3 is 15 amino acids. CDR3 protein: CASRDSGVGNQPQHF. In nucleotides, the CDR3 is TGTGCCAGCAGGGACTCAGGGGTGGGCAATCAGCCCCAGCATTTT.

Written as DNA, the CDR3 is TGTGCCAGCAGCCCCGGACTAGCGGGAGGCTACGAGCAGTACTTC. Protein: CASSPGLAGGYEQYF. This sequence joins TRBV7-2 and TRBJ2-7; 14 bases are shared with TRBD2. The CDR3 runs to 15 residues. V lost 5 bases, J lost 3 bases, and 3 bases stayed unmatched. The germline CDR1 and CDR2 sequences are SGHTA and FQGNSA.

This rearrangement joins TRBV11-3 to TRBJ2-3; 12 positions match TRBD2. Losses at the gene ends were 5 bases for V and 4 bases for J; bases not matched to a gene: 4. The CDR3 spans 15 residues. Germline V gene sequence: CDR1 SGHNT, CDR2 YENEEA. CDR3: CASSQLAGGADTQYF. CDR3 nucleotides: TGTGCCAGCAGCCAACTAGCGGGGGGTGCAGATACGCAGTATTTT.

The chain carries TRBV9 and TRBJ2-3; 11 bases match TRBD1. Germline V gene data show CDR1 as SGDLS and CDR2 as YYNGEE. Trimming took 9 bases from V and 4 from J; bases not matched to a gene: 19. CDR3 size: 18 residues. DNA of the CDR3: TGTGCCACCAAGGACAGGGGGCGCTCGGAGCGGGGGTCAGATACGCAGTATTTT. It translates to CATKDRGRSERGSDTQYF. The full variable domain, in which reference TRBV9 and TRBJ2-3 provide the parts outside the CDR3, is DSGVTQTPKHLITATGQRVTLRCSPRSGDLSVYWYQQSLDQGLQFLIQYYNGEERAKGNILERFSAQQFPDLHSELNLSSLELGDSALYFCATKDRGRSERGSDTQYFGPGTRLTVL.

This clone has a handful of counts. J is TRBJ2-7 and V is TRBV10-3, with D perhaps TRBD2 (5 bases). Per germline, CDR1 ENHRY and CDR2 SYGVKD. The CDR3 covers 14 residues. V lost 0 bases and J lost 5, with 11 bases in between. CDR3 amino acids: CAISESGTSNEQYF. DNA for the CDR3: TGTGCCATCAGTGAGTCGGGTACTAGTAACGAGCAGTACTTC.

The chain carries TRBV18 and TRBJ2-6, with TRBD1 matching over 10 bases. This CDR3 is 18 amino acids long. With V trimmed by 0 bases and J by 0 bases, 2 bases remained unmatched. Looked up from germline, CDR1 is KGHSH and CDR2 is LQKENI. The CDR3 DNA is TGTGCCAGCTCACCACCGGGACAGGGGTACTCTGGGGCCAACGTCCTGACTTTC. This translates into CASSPPGQGYSGANVLTF.

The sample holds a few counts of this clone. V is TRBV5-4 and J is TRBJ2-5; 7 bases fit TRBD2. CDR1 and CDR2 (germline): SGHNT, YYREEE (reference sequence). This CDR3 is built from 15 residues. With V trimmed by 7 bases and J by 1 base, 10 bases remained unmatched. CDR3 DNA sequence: TGTGCCAGCTCAGCCTCGGGGGGACTCCAAGAGACCCAGTACTTC. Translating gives CASSASGGLQETQYF.

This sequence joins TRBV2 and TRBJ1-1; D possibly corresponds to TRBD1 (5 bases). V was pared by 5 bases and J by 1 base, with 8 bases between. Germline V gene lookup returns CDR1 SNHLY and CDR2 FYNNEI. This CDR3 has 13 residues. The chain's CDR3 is CASSTGRNTEAFF. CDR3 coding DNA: TGTGCCAGCAGTACAGGACGGAACACTGAAGCTTTCTTT.

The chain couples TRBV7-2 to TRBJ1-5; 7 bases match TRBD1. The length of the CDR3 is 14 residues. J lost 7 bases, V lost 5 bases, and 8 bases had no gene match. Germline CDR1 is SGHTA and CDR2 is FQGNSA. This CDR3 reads CASSQTGDIQPQHF. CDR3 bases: TGTGCCAGCAGCCAAACAGGGGACATACAGCCCCAGCATTTT.

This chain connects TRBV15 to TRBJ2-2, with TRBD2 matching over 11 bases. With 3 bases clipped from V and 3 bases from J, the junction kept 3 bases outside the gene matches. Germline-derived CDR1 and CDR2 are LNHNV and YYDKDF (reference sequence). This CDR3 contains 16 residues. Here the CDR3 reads CATSRFSGGDTGELFF. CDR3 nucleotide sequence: TGTGCCACCAGCAGGTTTAGCGGGGGGGACACCGGGGAGCTGTTTTTT.